Given below is one TCR beta chain in context. Antigen unknown. The TCR beta cDNA libraries contained unique molecular identifiers. One entry per CDR3 protein, called by TCRdb with MiXCR from the PCR reads. The sample consists of roughly 410,000 distinct CDR3 sequences, around a third of them appearing once. This record comes from a study of post-analysis software for immune sequencing data. The wider study: Relapsing-remitting, secondary progressive and progressive-relapsing multiple sclerosis courses were included. Findings and caveats of the study: Strong same-batch co-clustering of samples appeared with F measure clustering. The study found TRBV5-6, TRBV5-1 and TRBV20-1 among five or six TRBV segments more frequent in patients than controls.

The CDR3 sequence is 14 residues long. Germline V CDR1 and CDR2: ENHRY, SYGVKD. V was shortened by 6 bases and J by 0 bases, with 11 bases between the two germline ends. The sequence was obtained from a girl aged 10 to 17 with multiple sclerosis. The chain recombines TRBV10-3 with TRBJ1-2; D remains ambiguous. Sample: blood. This CDR3 reads CAIREGAPNYGYTF. For the CDR3, the DNA is TGTGCCATCAGGGAGGGTGCCCCTAACTATGGCTACACCTTC.